Listed here are 24 T cell receptor beta chains from one sample, sequenced in a study of OX40 agonist ivuxolimab in advanced cancers. This table comes from immunoSEQ multiplex PCR, and its TCRdb copy is limited to in-frame clones, with some not included. The sample includes about 6,300 clones, less than 85% of them seen just once. The specimen comprised CD4+ or CD8+ T cells sorted from blood, sampled in a trial of the OX40 agonist ivuxolimab. The origin of the receptors is an adult with an advanced solid tumor such as melanoma, head and neck, liver or kidney cancer.

The chain has TRBV6-1 and TRBJ2-3; perhaps D is TRBD1 or TRBD2 (5 bases each). Germline V gene lookup returns CDR1 MNHNS and CDR2 SASEGT. V lost 9 bases to trimming and J lost 1 base, with 17 bases between them. This CDR3 has 15 amino acids. The CDR3 coding sequence is TGTGCCAGTGCAGGGCGGGTTAGGGGCACAGATACGCAGTATTTT. Encoded protein: CASAGRVRGTDTQYF.

This sequence joins TRBV4-1 and TRBJ1-1; possible D gene TRBD1, 5 bases. Germline loops: CDR1 MGHRA, CDR2 YSYEKL. The V end lost 3 bases, the J end lost 6 bases, and 11 bases lay between the germline ends. This CDR3 region has 13 residues. CDR3 nucleotides: TGCGCCAGCAGCCAGACTCGACAGCCTGAAGCTTTCTTT. Protein product: CASSQTRQPEAFF.

The rearrangement uses TRBV5-1 and TRBJ2-7; TRBD2 aligns across 10 bases. Germline CDR1 SGHRS, CDR2 YFSETQ. The CDR3 contains 13 residues. V dropped 3 bases and J dropped 4; count of bases not matched to a gene: 1. The CDR3 sequence: CASSSSGGYEQYF. CDR3 DNA: TGCGCCAGCAGCTCTAGCGGGGGATACGAGCAGTACTTC.

This clone has more than one count but fewer than ten. The chain combines TRBV6-5 with TRBJ2-7, with a possible D match to TRBD2 (6 bases). V gave up 6 bases and J gave up 5 bases, with 17 bases separating them. Germline V CDR1 and CDR2: MNHEY, SVGAGI. The CDR3 length is 14 residues. This CDR3 is CASSPDTWRDEQYF. The DNA of the CDR3 is TGTGCCAGCAGCCCCGACACTTGGAGGGACGAGCAGTACTTC.

CDR3 in DNA: TGTGCCAGCAGTGAAGCCCGGATTGGAGGAATCCGCTCTGGAAACACCATATATTTT. It specifies CASSEARIGGIRSGNTIYF. The rearrangement uses TRBV2 and TRBJ1-3; D is unclear. This CDR3 has 19 residues. Trimming removed 0 bases from V and 0 bases from J, with 18 bases in between. The germline V gene has CDR1 SNHLY and CDR2 FYNNEI.

This sequence joins TRBV29-1 and TRBJ2-3; 9 bases agree with TRBD2. The length of the CDR3 is 13 residues. Per the germline V gene, CDR1 is SQVTM and CDR2 is ANQGSEA. V was clipped by 6 bases and J by 5 bases; unmatched bases: 6. For the CDR3, the DNA is TGCAGCGTCGTAGCGGGGGAGATAGATACGCAGTATTTT. Amino acids: CSVVAGEIDTQYF.

This chain joins TRBV1 and TRBJ1-2; TRBD1, the table's D call, was not compared with the DNA. TRBV1 is flagged as a pseudogene. CDR3 length: 15 residues. The CDR3 sequence: CTSSQYQGQGYGYTF. The CDR3, as DNA: TGCACCAGCAGCCAATACCAGGGACAGGGGTATGGCTACACCTTC.

This clone has more than one count but fewer than ten. This chain uses TRBV10-3 with TRBJ2-7; the D gene could be TRBD1 or TRBD2 (6 bases each). The CDR3 is made up of 14 amino acids. CDR1 is ENHRY, CDR2 SYGVKD, per germline. Trimming stripped 2 bases from V and 5 bases from J, with 13 bases between. CDR3 amino acids: CAISEGGLGDEQYF. The CDR3 bases are TGTGCCATCAGTGAGGGGGGGCTGGGCGACGAGCAGTACTTC.

This sequence joins TRBV9 and TRBJ1-2; 9 bases fit TRBD1. V trimming: 0 bases; J trimming: 6 bases; junction bases outside the gene matches: 9. Germline V lookup: CDR1 SGDLS, CDR2 YYNGEE. CDR3 size: 16 residues. The CDR3 region has the DNA TGTGCCAGCAGCGTAGTTGCGGTGGACAGGGGACATGGCTACACCTTC. Amino acids: CASSVVAVDRGHGYTF. The full variable domain, rest sourced from reference TRBV9 and TRBJ1-2, is DSGVTQTPKHLITATGQRVTLRCSPRSGDLSVYWYQQSLDQGLQFLIQYYNGEERAKGNILERFSAQQFPDLHSELNLSSLELGDSALYFCASSVVAVDRGHGYTFGSGTRLTVV.

The chain employs TRBV30 and TRBJ1-2; possibly TRBD1 for D (5 bases). The CDR3 consists of 16 residues. V was trimmed by 4 bases and J by 3 bases, leaving 21 bases between them. Germline V gene lookup returns CDR1 GTSNPN and CDR2 SVGIG (reference sequence). CDR3 region: CAWTPFLGGSDYGYTF. CDR3 sequence (DNA): TGTGCCTGGACCCCCTTTTTGGGGGGAAGCGACTATGGCTACACCTTC. Full variable domain (outside the CDR3, taken from reference TRBV30 and TRBJ1-2): SQTIHQWPATLVQPVGSPLSLECTVEGTSNPNLYWYRQAAGRGLQLLFYSVGIGQISSEVPQNLSASRPQDRQFILSSKKLLLSDSGFYLCAWTPFLGGSDYGYTFGSGTRLTVV.

The chain employs TRBV11-2 and TRBJ2-2; D is perhaps TRBD2 (5 bases). In germline, CDR1 is SGHAT, CDR2 FQNNGV. The V gene lost 2 bases and the J gene lost 1 base, with 8 bases spanning the gap. This CDR3 spans 15 amino acids. The CDR3 spells CASSLISENTGELFF. CDR3 coding DNA: TGTGCCAGCAGCTTAATTAGCGAGAACACCGGGGAGCTGTTTTTT. The variable domain in full, with the rest retrieved from reference TRBV11-2 and TRBJ2-2, is EAGVAQSPRYKIIEKRQSVAFWCNPISGHATLYWYQQILGQGPKLLIQFQNNGVVDDSQLPKDRFSAERLKGVDSTLKIQPAKLEDSAVYLCASSLISENTGELFFGEGSRLTVL.

Ten or more counts support this clone. The chain combines TRBV7-2 with TRBJ2-1; a weak D match, TRBD1 (5 bases). V was cut by 5 bases and J by 7 bases, with 12 bases left in between. This CDR3 contains 13 residues. Germline V gene lookup returns CDR1 SGHTA and CDR2 FQGNSA. DNA for the CDR3: TGTGCCAGCAGCCTTGGGGCTATTAATGAGCAGTTCTTC. Translated: CASSLGAINEQFF.

The gene calls are TRBV6-5 and TRBJ2-1; D possibly uses TRBD1 or TRBD2 (5 bases each). Germline assignment: CDR1 MNHEY and CDR2 SVGAGI. Trimming shortened V by 10 bases and J by 5 bases, and 15 bases separated the two germline ends. CDR3 size: 13 residues. CDR3 loop: CATAVRGHNEQFF. The CDR3 DNA reads as TGTGCCACGGCGGTGAGGGGACACAATGAGCAGTTCTTC.

The CDR3 nucleotides read TGTGCCAGCAGCTTAATGGGTCCAACTTACAATGAGCAGTTCTTC. Its translation is CASSLMGPTYNEQFF. This chain uses TRBV7-2 with TRBJ2-1; D is undetermined. CDR3 length: 15 amino acids. Trimming shortened V by 2 bases and J by 4 bases, and 12 bases separated the two germline ends. Germline V gene sequence: CDR1 SGHTA, CDR2 FQGNSA. The full variable domain, rest sourced from reference TRBV7-2 and TRBJ2-1, is GAGVSQSPSNKVTEKGKDVELRCDPISGHTALYWYRQSLGQGLEFLIYFQGNSAPDKSGLPSDRFSAERTGGSVSTLTIQRTQQEDSAVYLCASSLMGPTYNEQFFGPGTRLTVL.

This clone was counted a few times. The chain recombines TRBV15 with TRBJ1-2; D possibly corresponds to TRBD1 (5 bases). Germline assignment: CDR1 LNHNV and CDR2 YYDKDF (reference sequence). The CDR3 runs to 16 residues. Trimming took 5 bases from V and 1 from J, leaving 17 bases between them. CDR3 sequence (DNA): TGTGCCACCAGCTCCGCGGGGGATGGCTTTAACTATGGCTACACCTTC. It codes for CATSSAGDGFNYGYTF.

V is TRBV7-8 and J is TRBJ2-2, with D perhaps matching TRBD2 (6 bases). V shed 1 base and J shed 0 bases, with 18 bases lying between them. In germline, CDR1 is SGHVS, CDR2 FQNEAQ. This CDR3 is built from 19 residues. The CDR3: CASSLVAPALASNTGELFF. DNA for the CDR3: TGTGCCAGCAGCTTAGTCGCCCCGGCCCTAGCGTCGAACACCGGGGAGCTGTTTTTT. The variable domain in full, completed from reference TRBV7-8 and TRBJ2-2, reads GAGVSQSPRYKVAKRGQDVALRCDPISGHVSLFWYQQALGQGPEFLTYFQNEAQLDKSGLPSDRFFAERPEGSVSTLKIQRTQQEDSAVYLCASSLVAPALASNTGELFFGEGSRLTVL.

V is TRBV27 and J is TRBJ2-5; D unresolved. V was clipped by 6 bases and J by 5 bases, with 19 bases between them. CDR1 and CDR2 from the germline V gene are MNHEY and SMNVEV (reference sequence). CDR3 size: 15 residues. CDR3 nucleotide sequence: TGTGCCAGCAGCCGAAGGAGTTTTCCCCAGGAGACCCAGTACTTC. Protein: CASSRRSFPQETQYF.

V usage is TRBV4-2 and J usage is TRBJ1-2; the D gene is possibly TRBD1 (5 bases). This CDR3 has 14 amino acids. V lost 3 bases and J 2 bases, leaving 10 bases between the germline ends. Germline CDR1 is LGHNA and CDR2 is YNFKEQ. This CDR3 reads CASSHPGENYGYTF. In DNA, the CDR3 is TGTGCCAGCAGCCACCCGGGGGAGAACTATGGCTACACCTTC.

This chain uses TRBV2 with TRBJ2-7; D uncertain. CDR3 length: 12 residues. Germline V gene data show CDR1 as SNHLY and CDR2 as FYNNEI. V was cut by 1 base and J by 4 bases, with 5 bases left in between. Written as DNA, the CDR3 is TGTGCCAGCAGTGAAGTCAAATACGAGCAGTACTTC. Residues: CASSEVKYEQYF.

This clone appeared a few times. V usage is TRBV28 and J usage is TRBJ2-7; D gene unclear. The CDR3 loop spans 18 amino acids. The ends were cut back, 1 base at V and 2 bases at J, with 21 bases in the middle. Germline values: CDR1 MDHEN, CDR2 SYDVKM. Here the CDR3 DNA reads TGTGCCAGCAGTTTATTCCACCCGACCGAGGACCCTACCTACGAGCAGTACTTC. It encodes CASSLFHPTEDPTYEQYF.

The chain recombines TRBV7-2 with TRBJ1-1; D is undetermined. The CDR3 has 12 amino acids. Trimming cost V 5 bases and J 4 bases, with 8 bases left between them. Germline loops: CDR1 SGHTA, CDR2 FQGNSA. DNA of the CDR3: TGTGCCAGCAGCCAAGGAGTCACTGAAGCTTTCTTT. It translates to CASSQGVTEAFF.

The gene calls are TRBV4-1 and TRBJ2-3; D is undetermined. V lost 1 base and J 4 bases, leaving 9 bases between the germline ends. The CDR3 has 14 residues. CDR1 is MGHRA, CDR2 YSYEKL, per germline. The CDR3 DNA reads TGCGCCAGCAGCCAAGGGGCCTCGGCAGATACGCAGTATTTT. This sequence encodes CASSQGASADTQYF.

This chain uses TRBV5-1 with TRBJ1-6; TRBD1 might be the D (6 bases). V dropped 4 bases and J dropped 10 bases, with 15 bases sitting between them. CDR1 and CDR2 from the germline V gene are SGHRS and YFSETQ. The CDR3 totals 14 residues. CDR3 loop: CASSPEQGRSPLHF. The CDR3 DNA follows: TGCGCCAGCAGCCCGGAACAGGGTCGGTCACCCCTCCACTTT.

J is TRBJ2-7 and V is TRBV4-3; a possible D gene is TRBD2 (5 bases). Trimming left V 3 bases short and J 3 bases short, with 12 bases between. CDR3 length: 14 residues. Germline V gene sequence: CDR1 LGHNA, CDR2 YSLEER. In DNA, the CDR3 is TGCGCCAGCAGCCAGGGGATAGGGAGCTACGAGCAGTACTTC. As protein: CASSQGIGSYEQYF.